The 32 T cell receptor beta chains below all came from one sample that was sequenced in a study of cytomegalovirus exposure and HLA in healthy donors. Primers for the PCR totalled 60 Vbeta and 13 Jbeta. Profiled with immunoSEQ multiplex PCR; TCRdb holds only in-frame clones, not every one. The sample consists of about 160,000 clones, approximately 79% of them appearing once. The specimen sequenced was PBMCs. These receptor sequences come from a man aged 40-49 years in good health and CMV-seronegative.

This chain joins TRBV6-6 and TRBJ2-5, with TRBD2 matching over 15 bases. The trim removed 6 bases at V and 1 base at J, leaving 3 bases unmatched. CDR3 length: 16 residues. Germline loops: CDR1 MNHNY, CDR2 SVGAGI (reference sequence). The CDR3 loop reads CASSRGLAGGQETQYF. CDR3 coding DNA: TGTGCCAGCAGCCGGGGACTAGCGGGGGGCCAAGAGACCCAGTACTTC.

The V and J genes are TRBV27 and TRBJ2-7; D may be TRBD2 (5 bases). CDR1 is MNHEY, CDR2 SMNVEV, per germline (reference sequence). The length of the CDR3 is 13 residues. Trimming took 4 bases from V and 3 from J, leaving 10 bases between them. The CDR3 sequence: CASSWRNSYEQYF. As DNA, the CDR3 is TGTGCCAGCAGTTGGAGGAACAGCTACGAGCAGTACTTC.

Comment on this clone: The junction differs from germline at one of its ends, possibly a read error. The rearrangement uses TRBV19 and TRBJ1-2; tentative D call: TRBD1 (6 bases). This CDR3 contains 15 residues. CDR1 is LNHDA, CDR2 SQIVND, per germline (reference sequence). The CDR3 sequence: CASTPYISGDRWATF. The DNA for the CDR3 is TGTGCTAGTACCCCATATATCTCAGGGGACCGATGGGCAACCTTC.

This clone was detected only a few times. The chain employs TRBV7-9 and TRBJ2-5, with 9 bases matching TRBD2. There are 17 residues in the CDR3. Germline CDR1 is SEHNR and CDR2 is FQNEAQ (reference sequence). J gave up 0 bases and V 5 bases, and 10 bases lay outside the gene matches. CDR3 DNA sequence: TGTGCCAGCAGCGGTGGGGGGGCGGGGGGGTACCAAGAGACCCAGTACTTC. Its translation is CASSGGGAGGYQETQYF.

V is TRBV7-7 and J is TRBJ1-2, with D hard to call. Germline V gene lookup returns CDR1 SSHAT and CDR2 FNYEAQ (reference sequence). The CDR3 has 13 amino acids. The CDR3 spells CATFQILDYGYTF. CDR3 DNA: TGTGCTACCTTTCAGATCCTGGACTATGGCTACACCTTC. The full variable domain, completed using reference TRBV7-7 and TRBJ1-2, is GAGVSQSPRYKVTKRGQDVTLRCDPISSHATLYWYQQALGQGPEFLTYFNYEAQPDKSGLPSDRFSAERPEGSISTLTIQRTEQRDSAMYRCATFQILDYGYTFGSGTRLTVV.

The chain couples TRBV5-6 to TRBJ1-5; 9 bases map to TRBD1. CDR1 and CDR2 (germline): SGHDT, YYEEEE. Trimming at V came to 4 bases and at J to 0 bases, leaving 11 bases not matched to a gene. The CDR3 has 18 residues. The CDR3 DNA follows: TGTGCCAGCAGCGGCAGGACAGGGGCTACTTATAGCAATCAGCCCCAGCATTTT. Residues: CASSGRTGATYSNQPQHF.

The chain has TRBV27 and TRBJ2-3, with TRBD1 matching over 7 bases. The germline CDR1 and CDR2 sequences are MNHEY and SMNVEV (reference sequence). J gave up 4 bases and V 7 bases, and 8 bases lay outside the gene matches. There are 14 residues in the CDR3. The CDR3 nucleotides are TGTGCCAGCACAAGACAGGGTTATTCAGATACGCAGTATTTT. Amino acids: CASTRQGYSDTQYF.

The rearrangement uses TRBV5-4 and TRBJ2-3; D might be TRBD2 (6 bases). From germline, CDR1 is SGHNT and CDR2 YYREEE (reference sequence). Trimming shortened V by 4 bases and J by 0 bases, and 15 bases separated the two germline ends. The CDR3 loop spans 16 amino acids. CDR3 protein: CASSPTEGTSTDTQYF. The CDR3, as DNA: TGTGCCAGCAGCCCCACGGAGGGGACTAGCACAGATACGCAGTATTTT.

V usage is TRBV6-5 and J usage is TRBJ2-7; D is perhaps TRBD2 (6 bases). The V gene lost 2 bases and the J gene lost 2 bases, with 16 bases spanning the gap. Germline assignment: CDR1 MNHEY and CDR2 SVGAGI. This CDR3 has 16 residues. The CDR3 here is CASSYRTSGDPYEQYF. In DNA form, the CDR3 reads TGTGCCAGCAGTTACAGAACGTCGGGGGATCCCTACGAGCAGTACTTC.

V is TRBV7-9 and J is TRBJ2-6; 12 nucleotides align to TRBD1. The CDR3 totals 18 residues. V was pared by 4 bases and J by 3 bases, with 7 bases of the junction left unmatched. Germline V CDR1 and CDR2: SEHNR, FQNEAQ (reference sequence). In DNA, the CDR3 is TGTGCCAGCAGCTCGCCGGGACAGGGGGCGTTTGGGGCCAACGTCCTGACTTTC. Its translation is CASSSPGQGAFGANVLTF.

This chain uses TRBV6-1 with TRBJ2-7; the D gene is possibly TRBD2 (5 bases). The CDR3 contains 13 residues. Germline assignment: CDR1 MNHNS and CDR2 SASEGT. V shed 7 bases and J shed 5 bases, with 15 bases lying between them. The CDR3 DNA reads TGTGCCAGCAAAACGGGGTTCCCCCACGAGCAGTACTTC. Its protein is CASKTGFPHEQYF.

The V call is TRBV7-3, the J call TRBJ1-2, with TRBD1 identical over 9 bases. Germline-derived CDR1 and CDR2 are SGHTA and FQGTGA. The CDR3 loop spans 15 amino acids. V shed 5 bases and J 4 bases; nucleotides not matched to a gene: 8. In DNA, the CDR3 is TGTGCCAGCAGCATCACAGGGGGCGTAAGCTATGGCTACACCTTC. This codes for CASSITGGVSYGYTF.

This chain connects TRBV7-2 to TRBJ2-5, with D tentatively TRBD2 (7 bases). Trimming took off 4 bases at V and 0 bases at J, with 18 bases between the two ends. This CDR3 is built from 17 residues. CDR1 is SGHTA, CDR2 FQGNSA, per germline. CDR3 nucleotide sequence: TGTGCCAGCAGCTACGGGCGGCGGGGGCCGTACCAAGAGACCCAGTACTTC. Protein: CASSYGRRGPYQETQYF.

This clone was observed a single time. V gene TRBV18 combines with J gene TRBJ2-7; D gene ambiguous. V was clipped by 6 bases and J by 5 bases, with 11 bases between them. Germline V lookup: CDR1 KGHSH, CDR2 LQKENI. CDR3 size: 12 residues. CDR3 nucleotides: TGTGCCAGCTCCCCCTCCAGCGACGAGCAGTACTTC. Residues: CASSPSSDEQYF.

This chain joins TRBV29-1 and TRBJ1-2; the match to TRBD1 covers 7 bases. CDR3 length equals 11 residues. After removal of 7 bases from V and 8 bases from J, the junction contained 7 bases not matched to a gene. The germline CDR1 and CDR2 sequences are SQVTM and ANQGSEA. The chain's CDR3 is CSDLTGYGYTF. The CDR3 DNA is TGCAGCGACTTGACAGGGTACGGCTACACCTTC.

This clone was observed a handful of times. This sequence joins TRBV6-1 and TRBJ2-5; perhaps TRBD2 as D (6 bases). This CDR3 is 12 amino acids long. From germline, CDR1 is MNHNS and CDR2 SASEGT. The V end lost 5 bases, the J end lost 7 bases, and 11 bases lay between the germline ends. The CDR3 nucleotides read TGTGCCAGCAGTCAACTGGGGGGGACCCAGTACTTC. Amino acid sequence: CASSQLGGTQYF.

The V gene is TRBV7-3, the J gene TRBJ2-1, with 10 positions matching TRBD2. Per the germline V gene, CDR1 is SGHTA and CDR2 is FQGTGA. With 0 bases clipped from V and 3 bases from J, the junction kept 2 bases outside the gene matches. CDR3 length: 16 residues. The CDR3 sequence is CASSLTSGGFYNEQFF. In nucleotides, the CDR3 is TGTGCCAGCAGCTTAACTAGCGGGGGGTTCTACAATGAGCAGTTCTTC.

V and J are TRBV18 and TRBJ2-7; 11 nucleotides line up with TRBD1. The CDR3 sequence is 19 residues long. The ends lost 3 bases at V and 3 bases at J; junction bases unmatched: 16. Germline V CDR1 and CDR2: KGHSH, LQKENI. The CDR3 spells CASSPGDRGYTATFYEQYF. For the CDR3, the DNA is TGTGCCAGCTCACCTGGGGACAGGGGGTATACCGCAACTTTCTACGAGCAGTACTTC.

The genes are TRBV30 and TRBJ1-3, with D perhaps TRBD1 (6 bases). With 5 bases removed from V and 2 bases from J, the gap between germline ends came to 13 bases. The length of the CDR3 is 14 residues. From germline, CDR1 is GTSNPN and CDR2 SVGIG (reference sequence). CDR3 in amino acids: CAWGRAGAGNTIYF. In DNA, the CDR3 is TGTGCCTGGGGACGGGCAGGGGCTGGAAACACCATATATTTT.

The sample holds a few counts of this clone. This chain links TRBV29-1 with TRBJ2-4; maybe TRBD2 (5 bases). The CDR3 length is 12 residues. In germline, CDR1 is SQVTM, CDR2 ANQGSEA. The CDR3 loop reads CRGSPPKNIQYF. In DNA, the CDR3 is TGCAGGGGGAGCCCCCCCAAAAACATTCAGTACTTC.

Worth noting for this clone: The junction differs from germline at one of its ends, possibly a read error. The V gene is TRBV6-1, the J gene TRBJ2-5; TRBD2 aligns across 8 bases. Germline V gives CDR1 MNHNS, CDR2 SASEGT. This CDR3 is 12 amino acids long. In DNA form, the CDR3 reads TGTGCCAGCAGTGAAAGTAGGACTAGCTTGCACTTC. Its protein is CASSESRTSLHF.

J is TRBJ2-5 and V is TRBV9; D gene ambiguous. Trimming left V 3 bases short and J 5 bases short, with 11 bases between. This CDR3 has 13 amino acids. Germline CDR1 is SGDLS and CDR2 is YYNGEE. The CDR3 coding sequence is TGTGCCAGCAGCGACAGTGGCCGGGAGACCCAGTACTTC. Amino acid sequence: CASSDSGRETQYF. The full variable domain, with the rest looked up from reference TRBV9 and TRBJ2-5, is DSGVTQTPKHLITATGQRVTLRCSPRSGDLSVYWYQQSLDQGLQFLIQYYNGEERAKGNILERFSAQQFPDLHSELNLSSLELGDSALYFCASSDSGRETQYFGPGTRLLVL.

V gene TRBV28 combines with J gene TRBJ2-3; a weak D match, TRBD1 (6 bases). Trimming stripped 6 bases from V and 2 bases from J, with 15 bases between. The CDR3 has 15 residues. CDR1 MDHEN and CDR2 SYDVKM come from the germline V gene. CDR3 sequence: CASSPRDIATDTQYF. CDR3 sequence (DNA): TGTGCCAGCAGCCCCCGGGACATCGCCACAGATACGCAGTATTTT.

The chain links TRBV6-1 to TRBJ2-5; D possibly uses TRBD1 or TRBD2 (5 bases each). The J call is uncertain, as TRBJ2-7 better fits the DNA end. This CDR3 contains 12 residues. Germline V CDR1 and CDR2: MNHNS, SASEGT. This chain's CDR3 is CASSEGAYEQYF. The CDR3 coding sequence is TGTGCCAGCAGTGAGGGGGCCTACGAGCAGTACTTC.

The chain is built from TRBV7-6 and TRBJ1-2, with TRBD1 identical over 8 bases. CDR3 length: 15 residues. V lost 5 bases, J lost 4 bases, and 9 bases stayed unmatched. The germline V gene has CDR1 SGHVS and CDR2 FNYEAQ. This CDR3 is CASSRTGKDVYGYTF. The CDR3 region has the DNA TGTGCCAGCAGCCGGACAGGGAAGGACGTCTATGGCTACACCTTC.

Turning to this clone: A read error may account for a junction end that differs from germline. This chain connects TRBV7-7 to TRBJ2-1, with D tentatively TRBD1 (6 bases). There are 15 residues in the CDR3. Germline V gene data show CDR1 as SSHAT and CDR2 as FNYEAQ (reference sequence). Here the CDR3 reads CASSEATGTLNEQFF. The CDR3 bases are TGTGCTAGCAGCGAGGCCACAGGGACACTTAATGAGCAGTTCTTC.

This chain uses TRBV6-5 with TRBJ2-5; TRBD2 might be the D (5 bases). Judging by the DNA end, TRBJ2-7 fits better; the J call may be wrong. CDR1 and CDR2 (germline): MNHEY, SVGAGI. This CDR3 has 16 residues. CDR3 DNA: TGTGCCAGCAGTTACTCGGTAGGGCGGGTCCCCTACGAGCAGTACTTC. It is translated as CASSYSVGRVPYEQYF.

Remarks on this clone: The junction departs from the called germline gene at one end, perhaps through a read error. The chain has TRBV7-9 and TRBJ2-3; TRBD1 agrees at 7 bases. The CDR3 contains 14 residues. The germline V gene has CDR1 SEHNR and CDR2 FQNEAQ (reference sequence). The CDR3 DNA reads as TGTTCCAGCAGCTTAGCTCAGGGGGAAGATACGCAGTATTTT. Protein sequence: CSSSLAQGEDTQYF.

V usage is TRBV7-3 and J usage is TRBJ2-7; D gene unclear. The V gene lost 2 bases and the J gene lost 1 base, with 9 bases spanning the gap. Germline assignment: CDR1 SGHTA and CDR2 FQGTGA. This CDR3 spans 14 amino acids. The CDR3 DNA sequence: TGTGCCAGCAGCTTACACCCGGGTTCCTACGAGCAGTACTTC. Translating it yields CASSLHPGSYEQYF.

This clone was recorded only once. This sequence joins TRBV5-1 and TRBJ2-3; D not resolved. CDR1 and CDR2 from the germline V gene are SGHRS and YFSETQ. V was clipped by 4 bases and J by 5 bases, with 14 bases between them. This CDR3 is 14 amino acids long. In nucleotides, the CDR3 is TGCGCCAGCAGCCTCTCCATGAGAGGAGATACGCAGTATTTT. This gives the protein CASSLSMRGDTQYF.

This chain connects TRBV7-2 to TRBJ2-2; maybe TRBD1 (7 bases). The CDR3 runs to 16 residues. CDR1 is SGHTA and CDR2 is FQGNSA in the germline V gene. Trimming stripped 2 bases from V and 4 bases from J, with 14 bases between. CDR3 protein: CASSLPTGTGTGELFF. The DNA for the CDR3 is TGTGCCAGCAGCTTACCGACAGGGACTGGCACCGGGGAGCTGTTTTTT.

The chain joins TRBV6-5 to TRBJ2-3, with 10 positions matching TRBD2. The CDR3 length is 16 residues. The germline V gene has CDR1 MNHEY and CDR2 SVGAGI. V dropped 0 bases and J dropped 5; count of bases not matched to a gene: 5. The CDR3 region is CASSYSLLAGLDTQYF. The CDR3 nucleotides read TGTGCCAGCAGTTACTCACTACTAGCGGGATTAGATACGCAGTATTTT.